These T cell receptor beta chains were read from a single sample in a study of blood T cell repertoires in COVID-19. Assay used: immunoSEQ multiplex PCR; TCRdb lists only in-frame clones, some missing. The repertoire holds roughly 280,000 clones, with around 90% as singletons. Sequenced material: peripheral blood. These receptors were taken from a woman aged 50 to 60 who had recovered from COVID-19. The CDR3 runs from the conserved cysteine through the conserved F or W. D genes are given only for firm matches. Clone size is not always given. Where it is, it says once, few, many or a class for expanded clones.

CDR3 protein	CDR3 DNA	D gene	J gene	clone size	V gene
CAISLDRNYGYTF	TGTGCCATCAGCCTGGACAGAAACTATGGCTACACCTTC	-	TRBJ1-2	-	TRBV10-3
CASSLMTGKGLGNTIYF	TGTGCCAGCAGCCTCATGACAGGGAAAGGTCTGGGAAACACCATATATTTT	TRBD1	TRBJ1-3	-	TRBV3-1/TRBV3-2
CASRTAQETQYF	TGTGCCAGCCGGACAGCTCAAGAGACCCAGTACTTC	-	TRBJ2-5	-	TRBV28
CASSGRLGSGRWPGELFF	TGTGCCAGCAGTGGACGACTGGGAAGCGGGAGGTGGCCCGGGGAGCTGTTTTTT	TRBD2	TRBJ2-2	few	TRBV6-1
CASSGSVQGAQGWEKLFF	TGTGCCAGCAGTGGGTCGGTACAGGGGGCGCAAGGTTGGGAAAAACTGTTTTTT	TRBD1	TRBJ1-4	-	TRBV2
CASRSSRGSYEQYF	TGTGCCAGTAGAAGTTCGCGGGGCAGCTACGAGCAGTACTTC	-	TRBJ2-7	-	TRBV19
CASRTSPGAGNTIYF	TGTGCCAGCAGAACCAGTCCGGGGGCTGGAAACACCATATATTTT	-	TRBJ1-3	-	TRBV6-5
CASSPGQGGSYEQYF	TGTGCCAGCAGCCCAGGACAGGGCGGCTCCTACGAGCAGTACTTC	TRBD1	TRBJ2-7	-	TRBV9
CASTSALTYNEQFF	TGTGCCAGCACCTCAGCGCTCACCTACAATGAGCAGTTCTTC	-	TRBJ2-1	-	TRBV6-5
CATSTGVGSPLHF	TGTGCCACCAGTACAGGGGTGGGTTCACCCCTCCACTTT	TRBD1	TRBJ1-6	few	TRBV19
CASSQDSGGGADTQYF	TGCGCCAGCAGCCAAGATTCGGGAGGGGGCGCAGATACGCAGTATTTT	-	TRBJ2-3	-	TRBV4-3
CASSFDRMVGAFF	TGTGCCAGCTCATTTGACAGGATGGTAGGAGCTTTCTTT	-	TRBJ1-1	-	TRBV18
CASRPSSPGTGSYEQYF	TGTGCCAGCAGACCTAGTTCTCCCGGGACAGGGTCCTACGAGCAGTACTTC	TRBD1	TRBJ2-7	-	TRBV7-9
CAWDSGGSTDTQYF	TGTGCCTGGGACTCCGGGGGGAGCACAGATACGCAGTATTTT	TRBD2	TRBJ2-3	-	TRBV30
CASSLAVSGAGGYTF	TGTGCCAGCAGCTTAGCGGTGTCAGGGGCTGGGGGCTACACCTTC	-	TRBJ1-2	-	TRBV7-2
CASSASGQNIYGYTF	TGTGCCAGCAGCGCCTCCGGACAGAACATCTATGGCTACACCTTC	-	TRBJ1-2	few	TRBV9
CASRYTDTQYF	TGTGCCAGCAGGTACACAGATACGCAGTATTTT	-	TRBJ2-3	-	TRBV2
CSAAIQETQYF	TGCAGTGCTGCTATCCAAGAGACCCAGTACTTC	-	TRBJ2-5	-	TRBV20-1
CASSLFREAGGVETQYF	TGTGCCAGCAGCTTATTCAGGGAAGCGGGGGGAGTGGAGACCCAGTACTTC	TRBD2	TRBJ2-5	-	TRBV11-2
CASSQSGRGTDTQYF	TGTGCCAGCAGCCAATCGGGCAGGGGCACAGATACGCAGTATTTT	-	TRBJ2-3	-	TRBV3-1/TRBV3-2
CASSATGEYGYTF	TGTGCCAGCAGTGCCACAGGGGAATATGGCTACACCTTC	TRBD1	TRBJ1-2	-	TRBV28
CASTSPGPYNEQFF	TGTGCCAGCACTTCCCCAGGGCCCTACAATGAGCAGTTCTTC	-	TRBJ2-1	-	TRBV6-6
CASSQIGGGYGYTF	TGTGCCAGCAGCCAGATAGGGGGTGGCTATGGCTACACCTTC	-	TRBJ1-2	once	TRBV4-2
CASSLGKGGETQYF	TGTGCCAGCTCACTCGGGAAGGGAGGAGAGACCCAGTACTTC	-	TRBJ2-5	-	TRBV18
CASSLAGGQVNTEAFF	TGCGCCAGCAGCTTGGCCGGGGGGCAAGTGAACACTGAAGCTTTCTTT	-	TRBJ1-1	-	TRBV5-1
CASSFTSTAGSYNSPLHF	TGTGCCAGCAGTTTCACTTCTACCGCGGGGTCCTATAATTCACCCCTCCACTTT	-	TRBJ1-6	few	TRBV27
CATSRDRSGRANEQFF	TGTGCCACCAGCAGAGATAGGAGCGGGAGGGCCAATGAGCAGTTCTTC	TRBD2	TRBJ2-1	-	TRBV15
CASSLGMGVYQETQYF	TGTGCCAGCAGCTTAGGCATGGGCGTGTACCAAGAGACCCAGTACTTC	-	TRBJ2-5	-	TRBV11-2
CASSHTSSSYNEQFF	TGTGCCAGCAGCCATACGTCGAGCTCCTACAATGAGCAGTTCTTC	-	TRBJ2-1	-	TRBV4-2
CASSPWTSGRPAGEQYF	TGTGCCAGCAGTCCCTGGACTAGCGGGAGGCCGGCGGGCGAGCAGTACTTC	TRBD2	TRBJ2-7	-	TRBV27
CASSLSSSPETQYF	TGCGCCAGCAGCTTGAGTAGTAGCCCAGAGACCCAGTACTTC	-	TRBJ2-5	few	TRBV5-1
CASSYSRGSNQPQHF	TGTGCCAGCAGTTACTCCAGAGGGAGCAATCAGCCCCAGCATTTT	-	TRBJ1-5	-	TRBV6-5
CASSPRTGESYGYTF	TGTGCCAGCTCACCCCGGACAGGGGAATCCTATGGCTACACCTTC	TRBD1	TRBJ1-2	-	TRBV18
CASRDSGTGINSPLHF	TGTGCCAGCCGGGATTCCGGGACAGGGATAAATTCACCCCTCCACTTT	TRBD1	TRBJ1-6	-	TRBV6-4
CASSQEYRPSREKLFF	TGTGCCAGCAGCCAAGAGTATCGACCCAGCAGGGAAAAACTGTTTTTT	-	TRBJ1-4	-	TRBV4-2
CASRQGAVQPQHF	TGTGCCAGTAGACAGGGGGCGGTTCAGCCCCAGCATTTT	TRBD1	TRBJ1-5	-	TRBV19
CASSLLAAQETQYF	TGCGCCAGCAGCTTGCTAGCGGCCCAAGAGACCCAGTACTTC	TRBD2	TRBJ2-5	-	TRBV5-1
CASSLVPRSYEQYF	TGTGCCAGCAGCTTGGTCCCTCGGTCCTACGAGCAGTACTTC	-	TRBJ2-7	few	TRBV5-4
CASRPIGDSGANVLTF	TGTGCCAGCAGACCTATAGGGGACTCTGGGGCCAACGTCCTGACTTTC	-	TRBJ2-6	-	TRBV5-6
CASSPQLSREGEQYF	TGTGCCAGCTCACCACAACTAAGTCGCGAGGGCGAGCAGTACTTC	-	TRBJ2-7	-	TRBV18
CASSMGQYNSPLHF	TGTGCCAGTAGCATGGGACAGTATAATTCACCCCTCCACTTT	TRBD1	TRBJ1-6	-	TRBV19
CASSLALRDTQYF	TGTGCCAGCAGCTTAGCTCTGAGAGATACGCAGTATTTT	-	TRBJ2-3	-	TRBV7-8
CASRHWSRKNTEAFF	TGTGCCAGCAGGCACTGGAGCCGGAAGAACACTGAAGCTTTCTTT	-	TRBJ1-1	-	TRBV6-5
CASVRGQGSTEAFF	TGTGCTAGTGTTAGGGGACAGGGGAGTACTGAAGCTTTCTTT	TRBD1	TRBJ1-1	-	TRBV12-5
CASSLARTGDYGYTF	TGTGCCAGCAGCTTAGCCAGGACAGGAGATTATGGCTACACCTTC	TRBD1	TRBJ1-2	-	TRBV11-2
CASSLSGSQPQHF	TGTGCCAGCAGTTTGTCTGGCTCCCAGCCCCAGCATTTT	-	TRBJ1-5	-	TRBV28
CASSHEGGTEAFF	TGTGCCAGCAGTCACGAGGGAGGAACTGAAGCTTTCTTT	-	TRBJ1-1	-	TRBV6-6
CASSPPSGGGHEQFF	TGTGCCAGCAGCCCCCCGAGCGGGGGGGGCCATGAGCAGTTCTTC	TRBD2	TRBJ2-1	-	TRBV7-2
CSVEEDRGYEQYF	TGCAGCGTTGAAGAGGACAGGGGCTACGAGCAGTACTTC	TRBD1	TRBJ2-7	-	TRBV29-1
CASSWTGAKNTEAFF	TGCGCCAGCAGCTGGACAGGGGCTAAGAACACTGAAGCTTTCTTT	TRBD1	TRBJ1-1	-	TRBV5-1
CASSLAGATDTQYF	TGCGCCAGCAGCTTGGCGGGAGCGACAGATACGCAGTATTTT	-	TRBJ2-3	-	TRBV5-1
CASSEFYPRELFF	TGTGCCAGCAGTGAATTTTACCCGCGAGAGCTGTTTTTT	-	TRBJ2-2	few	TRBV6-1
CASSPGVASDTQYF	TGCGCCAGCAGCCCCGGGGTAGCTTCAGATACGCAGTATTTT	-	TRBJ2-3	-	TRBV5-1